The sample holds a few counts of the clone carrying this T cell receptor (beta chain). Its antigen remains unknown. The sample comes from a study of cytomegalovirus exposure and HLA in healthy donors. Study results and limitations: Sequences of the TCR beta chain were said to predict the HLA-A and HLA-B alleles of most subjects accurately. Reportedly, a later analysis found an Asian-associated ancestry cluster had fewer N-insertions than the roughly 670-donor mean.

Primers: 60 Vbeta forward and 13 Jbeta reverse. The repertoire was sequenced with immunoSEQ multiplex PCR; TCRdb's copy has only in-frame clones and lacks some. Of under 250,000 clones detected, over 75% appear once; the ten largest clones hold about 2.8%. This CDR3 has 13 residues. Between the trimmed V and J ends, which lost 0 bases and 7 bases, there was a span of 7 bases. CDR1 and CDR2 (germline): SGHVS, FNYEAQ. V gene TRBV7-6 combines with J gene TRBJ2-1; the D is unclear. This TCR was sampled from a woman younger than 45 in good health and CMV-seronegative. Material: PBMCs. CDR3 bases: TGTGCCAGCAGCTTAGCCCCCCGGAATGAGCAGTTCTTC. This gives the protein CASSLAPRNEQFF.